This entry lists 9 T cell receptor beta chains sequenced from one sample in a study of CD8+ T cells in alopecia areata (dated by TCRdb to the late 2010s). The library was built by means of the immunoSEQ multiplex PCR assay. RNA was extracted from all samples and reverse transcribed into cDNA, which served as template for TCR sequencing. TCRdb obtained this table from immuneACCESS and retained in-frame rearrangements with V and J assigned. These tables miss some clones; where compared with another copy, unresolved V genes account for less than half of the shortfall, and the remainder is unexplained. The sample data list 95,000 to 120,000 clones, and under 60% of these were observed just once. The ten largest clones add up to around 25% of the sample. Sequencing was performed on NKG2D-low CD8+ T cells sorted from blood. This specimen's cell subset or site label, per the study, means: sorted CD8+ NKG2D-low blood T cells. Receptors originate from a human donor with alopecia areata.

This clone was seen only a few times. The gene calls are TRBV23-1 and TRBJ1-1; no definite D call. TRBV23-1 is an ORF, and what it does is uncertain. This CDR3 has 13 amino acids. Trimming removed 7 bases at V and 14 bases at J, with 23 bases between. The CDR3, as DNA: TGCGCCAGCACTTTTCCCCGGTCACTAGCGTCGTTCTTT. It specifies CASTFPRSLASFF.

The chain joins TRBV2 to TRBJ2-7, with TRBD2 matching over 8 bases. The germline gives CDR1 SNHLY, CDR2 FYNNEI. V was pared by 8 bases and J by 3 bases, with 3 bases of the junction left unmatched. The CDR3 extends over 12 amino acids. The CDR3, as DNA: TGTGCCAGCTTCCGGGAGGGCTACGAGCAGTACTTC. Its translation: CASFREGYEQYF.

The chain is built from TRBV27 and TRBJ1-1, with D uncertain. The germline V gene encodes CDR1 MNHEY and CDR2 SMNVEV (reference sequence). The CDR3 is 15 residues long. Trimming pared 5 bases from V and 6 bases from J, leaving 19 bases between. The DNA of the CDR3 is TGTGCCAGCAGTCCCTTCTCGGCAGTAGGAGCTGAAGCTTTCTTT. Its translation: CASSPFSAVGAEAFF.

This chain connects TRBV5-1 to TRBJ2-3, with D possibly being TRBD2 (6 bases). Germline V gives CDR1 SGHRS, CDR2 YFSETQ. There are 16 residues in the CDR3. Trimming took off 3 bases at V and 0 bases at J, with 14 bases between the two ends. CDR3 bases: TGCGCCAGCAGCTGGGGGATTGGGACTAGCACAGATACGCAGTATTTT. Its protein product is CASSWGIGTSTDTQYF.

This clone was counted a few times. This chain connects TRBV14 to TRBJ2-3; 10 positions agree with TRBD2. The CDR3 covers 15 residues. From germline, CDR1 is SGHDN and CDR2 FVKESK. The V and J ends lost 4 bases and 5 bases, in that order; junction bases with no gene match: 6. The CDR3 here is CASSPRTSGQDTQYF. CDR3 DNA: TGTGCCAGCAGCCCAAGGACTAGCGGACAAGATACGCAGTATTTT. The full variable domain, rest sourced from reference TRBV14 and TRBJ2-3, is EAGVTQFPSHSVIEKGQTVTLRCDPISGHDNLYWYRRVMGKEIKFLLHFVKESKQDESGMPNNRFLAERTGGTYSTLKVQPAELEDSGVYFCASSPRTSGQDTQYFGPGTRLTVL.

The chain recombines TRBV28 with TRBJ2-7; D unclear. This CDR3 is built from 11 residues. V shed 6 bases and J shed 5 bases, with 8 bases lying between them. Germline V gives CDR1 MDHEN, CDR2 SYDVKM. The CDR3 region is CASSFPNEQYF. DNA for the CDR3: TGTGCCAGCAGCTTCCCCAACGAGCAGTACTTC.

The V call is TRBV5-6, the J call TRBJ1-2, with TRBD1 matching 8 bases. CDR3 length: 13 amino acids. V lost 6 bases to trimming and J lost 4 bases; unmatched junction nucleotides: 5. CDR1 is SGHDT, CDR2 YYEEEE, per germline. The CDR3 sequence is CASKGTGVYGYTF. The CDR3 DNA is TGTGCCAGCAAGGGGACAGGAGTCTATGGCTACACCTTC.

The V gene is TRBV27, the J gene TRBJ2-7; 10 positions match TRBD1. V trimming: 6 bases; J trimming: 2 bases; junction bases outside the gene matches: 7. Germline values: CDR1 MNHEY, CDR2 SMNVEV (reference sequence). The CDR3 runs to 15 residues. The DNA for the CDR3 is TGTGCCAGCAGAGCGGGACAGGGGATGACCTACGAGCAGTACTTC. Its translation: CASRAGQGMTYEQYF.

A word on this clone: Germline is not matched at one junction end, which may reflect a read error. The chain recombines TRBV27 with TRBJ2-7; a possible D gene is TRBD2 (5 bases). Germline V gives CDR1 MNHEY, CDR2 SMNVEV (reference sequence). This CDR3 comprises 18 residues. In nucleotides, the CDR3 is TGTGCCAGCAGATTATTCATGTCCGGGGAACTCCCCTCCTACGAGCAGTACTTC. This codes for CASRLFMSGELPSYEQYF.